The entry below describes one TCR beta chain. Its antigen is unknown. The data belong to a study of cytomegalovirus exposure and HLA in healthy donors. Overall study findings and caveats: The CMV antigen specificity of a few CMV-associated chains was confirmed through in vitro analysis. A highly shared variant cluster was judged a likely technical artifact.

The J segment lost 5 bases and the V segment lost 1 base, leaving 2 bases of the junction unmatched. The CDR3 runs to 15 residues. CDR1 and CDR2 from the germline V gene are LGHNA and YNFKEQ. The study ran its PCR with 60 Vbeta and 13 Jbeta primers. Profiled with immunoSEQ multiplex PCR; TCRdb holds only in-frame clones, not every one. The sample holds about 190,000 clones; approximately 80% are singletons and the top ten take more than 1%. This receptor was taken from a boy between 2 and 10 years old in good health and CMV-seronegative. The sequenced sample was PBMCs. The chain combines TRBV4-2 with TRBJ1-4; 9 nucleotides agree with TRBD1. The chain's CDR3 is CASSQGGTGNEKLFF. CDR3 sequence (DNA): TGTGCCAGCAGCCAAGGGGGGACAGGGAATGAAAAACTGTTTTTT.